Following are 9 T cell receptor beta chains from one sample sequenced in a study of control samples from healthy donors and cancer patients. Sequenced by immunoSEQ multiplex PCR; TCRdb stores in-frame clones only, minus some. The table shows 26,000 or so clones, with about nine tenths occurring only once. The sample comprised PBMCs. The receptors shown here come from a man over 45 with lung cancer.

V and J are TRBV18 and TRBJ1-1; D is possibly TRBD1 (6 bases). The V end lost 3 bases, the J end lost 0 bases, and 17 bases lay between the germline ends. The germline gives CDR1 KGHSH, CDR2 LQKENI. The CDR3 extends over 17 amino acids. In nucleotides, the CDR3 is TGTGCCAGCTCACCCTCAGGGGCGACAGGTTTGAACACTGAAGCTTTCTTT. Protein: CASSPSGATGLNTEAFF.

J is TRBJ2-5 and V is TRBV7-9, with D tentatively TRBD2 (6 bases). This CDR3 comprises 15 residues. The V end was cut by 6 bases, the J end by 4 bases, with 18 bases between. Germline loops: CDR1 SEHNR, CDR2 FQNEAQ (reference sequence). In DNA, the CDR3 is TGTGCCAGCAGTTTTTCGGGGTTGGGAGGAGAGACCCAGTACTTC. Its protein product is CASSFSGLGGETQYF.

The CDR3 here is CASSDVTGGNNQPQHF. CDR3 in DNA: TGCGCCAGCAGTGATGTAACAGGAGGGAACAATCAGCCCCAGCATTTT. The chain couples TRBV10-1 to TRBJ1-5, with D possibly matching TRBD1 (5 bases). CDR1 and CDR2 from the germline V gene are WNHNN and SYGVQD (reference sequence). The V gene lost 3 bases and the J gene lost 3 bases, with 15 bases spanning the gap. The CDR3 sequence is 16 residues long.

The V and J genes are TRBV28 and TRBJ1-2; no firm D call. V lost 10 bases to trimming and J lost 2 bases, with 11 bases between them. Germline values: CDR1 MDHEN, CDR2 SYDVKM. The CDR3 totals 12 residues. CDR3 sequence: CATETENYGYTF. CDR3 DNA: TGTGCCACCGAGACGGAGAACTATGGCTACACCTTC.

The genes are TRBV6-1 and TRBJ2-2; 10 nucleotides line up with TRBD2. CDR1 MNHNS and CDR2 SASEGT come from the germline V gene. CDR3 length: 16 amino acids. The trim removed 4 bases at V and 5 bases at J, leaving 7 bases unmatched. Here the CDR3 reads CASSVVLAGWTGELFF. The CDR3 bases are TGTGCCAGCAGTGTAGTACTAGCGGGGTGGACCGGGGAGCTGTTTTTT.

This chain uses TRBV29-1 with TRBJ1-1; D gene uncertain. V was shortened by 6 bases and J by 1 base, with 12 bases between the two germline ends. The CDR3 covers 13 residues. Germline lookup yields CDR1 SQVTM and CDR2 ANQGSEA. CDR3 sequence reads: CSVLSSGNTEAFF. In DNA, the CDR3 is TGCAGCGTGCTATCGTCCGGGAACACTGAAGCTTTCTTT. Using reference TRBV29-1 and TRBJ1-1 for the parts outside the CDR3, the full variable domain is SAVISQKPSRDICQRGTSLTIQCQVDSQVTMMFWYRQQPGQSLTLIATANQGSEATYESGFVIDKFPISRPNLTFSTLTVSNMSPEDSSIYLCSVLSSGNTEAFFGQGTRLTVV.

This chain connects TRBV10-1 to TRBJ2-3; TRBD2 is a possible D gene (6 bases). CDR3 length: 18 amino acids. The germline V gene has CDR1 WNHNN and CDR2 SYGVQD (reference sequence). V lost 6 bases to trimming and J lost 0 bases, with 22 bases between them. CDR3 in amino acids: CASSGQGVAASSTDTQYF. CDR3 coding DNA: TGCGCCAGCAGCGGACAAGGCGTAGCGGCATCTAGCACAGATACGCAGTATTTT.

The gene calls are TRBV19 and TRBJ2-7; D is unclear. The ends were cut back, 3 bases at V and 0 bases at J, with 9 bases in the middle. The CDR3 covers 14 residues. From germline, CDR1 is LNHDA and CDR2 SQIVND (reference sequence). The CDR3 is CASSMRRFSYEQYF. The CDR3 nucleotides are TGTGCCAGTAGTATGCGGCGCTTCTCCTACGAGCAGTACTTC.

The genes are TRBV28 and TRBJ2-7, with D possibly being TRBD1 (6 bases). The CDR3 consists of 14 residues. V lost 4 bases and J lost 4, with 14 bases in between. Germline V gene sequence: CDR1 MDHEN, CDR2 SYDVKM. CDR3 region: CASSYLGTSYEQYF. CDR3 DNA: TGTGCCAGCAGTTACCTCGGGACATCTTACGAGCAGTACTTC.